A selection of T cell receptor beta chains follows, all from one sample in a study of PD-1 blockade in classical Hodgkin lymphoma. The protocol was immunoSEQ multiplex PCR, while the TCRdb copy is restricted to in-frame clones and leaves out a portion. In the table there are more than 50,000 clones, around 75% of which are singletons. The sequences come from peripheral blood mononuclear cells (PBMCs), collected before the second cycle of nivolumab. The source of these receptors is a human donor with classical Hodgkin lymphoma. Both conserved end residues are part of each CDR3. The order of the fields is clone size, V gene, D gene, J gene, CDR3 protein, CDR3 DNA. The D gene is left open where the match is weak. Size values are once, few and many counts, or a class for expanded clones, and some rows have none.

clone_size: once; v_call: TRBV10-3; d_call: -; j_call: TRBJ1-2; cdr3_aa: CAISGRGLNYGYTF; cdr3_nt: TGTGCCATCAGCGGACGGGGCCTTAACTATGGCTACACCTTC
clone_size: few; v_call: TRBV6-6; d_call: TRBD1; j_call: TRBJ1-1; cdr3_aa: CASSYRGPDTEAFF; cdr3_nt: TGTGCCAGCAGTTATAGGGGGCCTGACACTGAAGCTTTCTTT
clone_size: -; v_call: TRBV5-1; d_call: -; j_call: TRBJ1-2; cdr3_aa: CASSLEGQGYTF; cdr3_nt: TGCGCCAGCAGCTTGGAGGGGCAAGGCTACACCTTC
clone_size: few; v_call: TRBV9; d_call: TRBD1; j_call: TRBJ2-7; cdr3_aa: CASSTWTGDSEQYF; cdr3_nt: TGTGCCAGCAGCACCTGGACAGGGGATAGCGAGCAGTACTTC
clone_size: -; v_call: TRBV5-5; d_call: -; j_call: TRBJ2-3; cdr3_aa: CASSLGSGSTDTQYF; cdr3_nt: TGTGCCAGCAGCTTGGGTAGCGGAAGCACAGATACGCAGTATTTT
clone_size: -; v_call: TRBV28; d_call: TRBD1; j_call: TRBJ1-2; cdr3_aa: CASRTGTGGYYGYTF; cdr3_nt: TGTGCCAGCAGGACAGGGACAGGGGGCTACTATGGCTACACCTTC
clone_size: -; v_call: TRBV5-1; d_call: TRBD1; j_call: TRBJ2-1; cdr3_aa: CASSPLVTGTGANEQFF; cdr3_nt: TGCGCCAGCAGCCCGTTAGTAACCGGGACAGGGGCCAATGAGCAGTTCTTC
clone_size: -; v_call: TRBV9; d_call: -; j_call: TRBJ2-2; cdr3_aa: CASSVLGAGELFF; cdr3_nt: TGTGCCAGCAGCGTACTTGGAGCCGGGGAGCTGTTTTTT
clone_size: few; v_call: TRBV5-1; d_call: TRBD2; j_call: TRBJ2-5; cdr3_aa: CASSLGGGAQETQYF; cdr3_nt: TGCGCCAGCAGCTTGGGCGGGGGGGCACAAGAGACCCAGTACTTC
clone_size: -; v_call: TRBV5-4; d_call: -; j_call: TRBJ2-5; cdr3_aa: CASSLDSATQYF; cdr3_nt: TGTGCCAGCAGCTTGGATTCGGCTACCCAGTACTTC
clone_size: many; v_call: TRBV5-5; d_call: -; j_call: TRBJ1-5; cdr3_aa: CASSLSDGQPQHF; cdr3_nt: TGTGCCAGCAGCTTGTCGGATGGACAGCCCCAGCATTTT
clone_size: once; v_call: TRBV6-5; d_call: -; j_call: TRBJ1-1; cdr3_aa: CASTLDGINTEAFF; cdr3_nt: TGTGCCAGCACTTTGGACGGAATTAACACTGAAGCTTTCTTT
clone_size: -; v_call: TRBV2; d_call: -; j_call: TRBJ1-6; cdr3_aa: CASSEALVGFKDSPLHF; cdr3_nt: TGTGCCAGCAGTGAAGCGCTCGTAGGGTTTAAGGATTCACCCCTCCACTTT
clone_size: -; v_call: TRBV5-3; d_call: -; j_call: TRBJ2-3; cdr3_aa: CARSTLGDTRTTDTQYF; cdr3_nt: TGTGCCAGAAGCACGCTAGGGGACACACGAACCACAGATACGCAGTATTTT
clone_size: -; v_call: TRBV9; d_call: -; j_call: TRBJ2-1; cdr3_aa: CASSVLPTASRSEGQFF; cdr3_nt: TGTGCCAGCAGCGTATTACCCACAGCATCCCGCAGCGAGGGGCAGTTCTTC
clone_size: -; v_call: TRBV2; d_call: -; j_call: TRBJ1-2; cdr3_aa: CASRLQGGGYTF; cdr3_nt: TGTGCCAGCAGACTCCAAGGCGGGGGCTACACCTTC
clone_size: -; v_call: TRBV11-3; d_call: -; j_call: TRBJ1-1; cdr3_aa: CASSPGREAFF; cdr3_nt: TGTGCCAGCAGCCCCGGCCGTGAAGCTTTCTTT
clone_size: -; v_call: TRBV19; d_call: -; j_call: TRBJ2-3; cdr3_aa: CASSKNSADTQYF; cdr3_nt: TGTGCCAGTAGTAAGAACTCCGCAGATACGCAGTATTTT
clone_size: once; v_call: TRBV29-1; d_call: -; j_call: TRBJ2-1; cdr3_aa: CSVPDSSYNEQFF; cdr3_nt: TGCAGCGTTCCGGACAGCTCCTACAATGAGCAGTTCTTC
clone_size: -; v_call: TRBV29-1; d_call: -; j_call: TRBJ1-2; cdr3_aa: CSVSLETRYTF; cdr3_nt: TGCAGCGTCTCACTTGAAACCAGGTACACCTTC
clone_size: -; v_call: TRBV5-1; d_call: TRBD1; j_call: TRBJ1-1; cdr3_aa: CASSLAGQGYTEAFF; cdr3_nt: TGCGCCAGCAGCTTGGCGGGACAGGGCTATACTGAAGCTTTCTTT
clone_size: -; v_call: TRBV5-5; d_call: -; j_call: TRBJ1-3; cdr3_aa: CASSRTAANSGNTIYF; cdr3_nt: TGTGCCAGCAGCAGGACCGCCGCAAACTCTGGAAACACCATATATTTT
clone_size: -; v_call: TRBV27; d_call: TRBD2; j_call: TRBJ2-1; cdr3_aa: CASSGLAGIYNEQFF; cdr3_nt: TGTGCCAGCAGTGGACTAGCGGGGATTTACAATGAGCAGTTCTTC
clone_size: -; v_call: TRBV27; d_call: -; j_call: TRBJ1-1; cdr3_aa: CASSLSVGTEAFF; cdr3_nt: TGTGCCAGCAGTTTAAGTGTTGGGACTGAAGCTTTCTTT
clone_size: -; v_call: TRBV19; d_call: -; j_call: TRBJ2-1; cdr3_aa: CASKQVGAGQFF; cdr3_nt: TGTGCCAGTAAACAGGTGGGGGCTGGGCAGTTCTTC
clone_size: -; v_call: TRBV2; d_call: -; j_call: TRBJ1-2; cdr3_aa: CASSPGIGGGYTF; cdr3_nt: TGTGCCAGCAGTCCCGGGATTGGGGGCGGCTACACCTTC
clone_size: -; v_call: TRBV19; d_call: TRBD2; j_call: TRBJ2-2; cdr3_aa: CASSPRAGGPMAGELFF; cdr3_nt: TGTGCCAGTAGTCCCAGAGCGGGGGGGCCGATGGCCGGGGAGCTGTTTTTT
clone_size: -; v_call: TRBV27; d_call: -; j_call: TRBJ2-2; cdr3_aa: CASSSPAPVGGDYNTGELFF; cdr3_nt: TGTGCCAGCAGTTCACCGGCCCCCGTGGGGGGCGATTATAACACCGGGGAGCTGTTTTTT
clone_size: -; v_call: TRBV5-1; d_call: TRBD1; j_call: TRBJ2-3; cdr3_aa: CASSWGQGLDTQYF; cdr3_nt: TGCGCCAGCAGCTGGGGACAGGGGCTAGATACGCAGTATTTT
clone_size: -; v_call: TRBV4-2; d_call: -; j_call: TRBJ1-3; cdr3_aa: CASSPQQSSGNTIYF; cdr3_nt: TGTGCCAGCAGCCCACAACAAAGCTCTGGAAACACCATATATTTT
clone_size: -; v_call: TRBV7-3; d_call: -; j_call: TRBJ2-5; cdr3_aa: CASSLTDQETQYF; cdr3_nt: TGTGCCAGCAGCTTAACAGACCAAGAGACCCAGTACTTC
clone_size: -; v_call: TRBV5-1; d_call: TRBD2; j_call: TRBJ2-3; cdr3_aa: CASSLEAGGRADTQYF; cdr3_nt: TGCGCCAGCAGCTTGGAAGCGGGGGGGCGGGCAGATACGCAGTATTTT
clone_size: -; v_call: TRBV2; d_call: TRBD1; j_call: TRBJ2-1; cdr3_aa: CASSEESPGTGTKNEQFF; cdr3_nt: TGTGCCAGCAGTGAGGAATCTCCCGGGACAGGGACTAAGAATGAGCAGTTCTTC
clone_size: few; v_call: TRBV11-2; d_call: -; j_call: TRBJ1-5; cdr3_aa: CASSLAFRQPQHF; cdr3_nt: TGTGCCAGCAGCTTAGCCTTCAGGCAGCCCCAGCATTTT
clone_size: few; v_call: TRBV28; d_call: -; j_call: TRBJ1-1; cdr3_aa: CASSPVGWDTEAFF; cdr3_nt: TGTGCCAGCAGTCCCGTGGGGTGGGACACTGAAGCTTTCTTT
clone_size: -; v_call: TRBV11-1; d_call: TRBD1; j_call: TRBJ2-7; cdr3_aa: CASSLTGGPYEQYF; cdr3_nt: TGTGCCAGCAGCCTGACAGGGGGCCCCTACGAGCAGTACTTC
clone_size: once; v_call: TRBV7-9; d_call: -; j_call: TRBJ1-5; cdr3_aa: CASSPNTVIQPQHF; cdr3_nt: TGTGCCAGCAGCCCCAACACGGTGATTCAGCCCCAGCATTTT
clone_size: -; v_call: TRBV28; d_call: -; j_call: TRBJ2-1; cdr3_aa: CASSSGLAYNEQFF; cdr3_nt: TGTGCCAGCAGTTCGGGACTCGCTTACAATGAGCAGTTCTTC
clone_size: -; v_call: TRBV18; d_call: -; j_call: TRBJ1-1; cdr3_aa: CASSPPARQNTEAFF; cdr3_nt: TGTGCCAGCTCACCCCCAGCCAGACAGAACACTGAAGCTTTCTTT
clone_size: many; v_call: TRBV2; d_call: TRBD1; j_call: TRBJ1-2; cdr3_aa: CASSELKGANGYTF; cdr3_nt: TGTGCCAGCAGTGAACTTAAGGGGGCGAATGGCTACACCTTC
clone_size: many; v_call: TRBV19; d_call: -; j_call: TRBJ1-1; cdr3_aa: CASSPPRQVPEAFF; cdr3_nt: TGTGCCAGTAGCCCCCCCCGACAGGTCCCTGAAGCTTTCTTT
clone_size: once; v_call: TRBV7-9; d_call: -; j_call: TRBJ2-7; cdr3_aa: CASSRPGHTEQYF; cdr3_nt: TGTGCCAGCAGCCGCCCGGGACATACCGAGCAGTACTTC
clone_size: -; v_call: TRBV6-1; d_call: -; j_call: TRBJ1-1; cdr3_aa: CASSESPLGGTEAFF; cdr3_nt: TGTGCCAGCAGTGAATCCCCACTGGGAGGGACTGAAGCTTTCTTT
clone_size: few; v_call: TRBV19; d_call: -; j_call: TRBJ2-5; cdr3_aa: CASSINKGQETQYF; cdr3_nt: TGTGCCAGTAGTATTAACAAGGGGCAAGAGACCCAGTACTTC
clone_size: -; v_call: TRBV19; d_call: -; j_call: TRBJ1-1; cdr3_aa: CASSISTLNTEAFF; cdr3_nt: TGTGCCAGTAGTATTTCTACTTTGAACACTGAAGCTTTCTTT
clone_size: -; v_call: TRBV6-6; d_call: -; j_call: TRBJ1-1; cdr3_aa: CASSSALDEAFF; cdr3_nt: TGTGCCAGCAGTTCGGCCCTAGATGAAGCTTTCTTT
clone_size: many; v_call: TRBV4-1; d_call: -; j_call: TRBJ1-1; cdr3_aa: CASSQDLALGAFF; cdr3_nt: TGCGCCAGCAGCCAAGATCTCGCCCTGGGAGCTTTCTTT
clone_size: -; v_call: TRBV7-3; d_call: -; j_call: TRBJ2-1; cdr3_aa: CASSLMGSSSYNEQFF; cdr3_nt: TGTGCCAGCAGCTTAATGGGCTCTTCCTCCTACAATGAGCAGTTCTTC
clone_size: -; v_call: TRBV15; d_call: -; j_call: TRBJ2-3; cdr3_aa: CATSTTNRRGRTDTQYF; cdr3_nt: TGTGCCACCAGCACTACCAACCGGAGGGGGCGAACAGATACGCAGTATTTT
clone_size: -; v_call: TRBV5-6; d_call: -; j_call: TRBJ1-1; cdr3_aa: CASSLGSRGFYTEAFF; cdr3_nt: TGTGCCAGCAGCTTGGGAAGCAGGGGTTTTTACACTGAAGCTTTCTTT
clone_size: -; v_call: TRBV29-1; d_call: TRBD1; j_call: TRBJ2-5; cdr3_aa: CSVHRGQETQYF; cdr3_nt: TGCAGCGTTCACAGGGGGCAAGAGACCCAGTACTTC
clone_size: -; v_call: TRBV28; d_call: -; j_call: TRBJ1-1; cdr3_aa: CASRTLQGDTEAFF; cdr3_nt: TGTGCCAGCAGAACTTTACAGGGAGACACTGAAGCTTTCTTT
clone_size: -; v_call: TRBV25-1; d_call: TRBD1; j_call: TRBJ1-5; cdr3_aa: CASSGPDRGNQPQHF; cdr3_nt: TGTGCCAGCAGTGGTCCGGACAGGGGGAATCAGCCCCAGCATTTT
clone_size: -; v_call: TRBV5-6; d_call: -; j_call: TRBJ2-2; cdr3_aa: CASSPDRGQSTGELFF; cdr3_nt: TGTGCCAGCAGCCCCGACCGGGGGCAGTCGACCGGGGAGCTGTTTTTT
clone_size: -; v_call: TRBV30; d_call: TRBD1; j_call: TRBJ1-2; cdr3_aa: CAWSVMRTGGSYGYTF; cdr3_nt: TGTGCCTGGAGTGTGATGAGGACAGGGGGCAGCTATGGCTACACCTTC
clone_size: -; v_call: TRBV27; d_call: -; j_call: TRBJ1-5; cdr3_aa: CASSSGLGQISNQPQHF; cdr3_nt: TGTGCCAGCAGTTCGGGGCTGGGGCAGATCAGCAATCAGCCCCAGCATTTT
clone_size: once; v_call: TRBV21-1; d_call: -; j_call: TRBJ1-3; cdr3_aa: CARYLGRGLAGNTIYF; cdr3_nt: TGTGCCCGCTATCTTGGCAGGGGGCTGGCTGGAAACACCATATATTTT
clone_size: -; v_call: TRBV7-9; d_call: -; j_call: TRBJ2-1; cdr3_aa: CASSLVMGTAINEQFF; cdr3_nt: TGTGCCAGCAGCTTAGTAATGGGGACGGCAATCAATGAGCAGTTCTTC
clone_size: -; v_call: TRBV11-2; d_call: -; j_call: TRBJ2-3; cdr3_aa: CASSLNQGSTDTQYF; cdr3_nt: TGTGCCAGCAGCTTAAATCAGGGCTCCACAGATACGCAGTATTTT
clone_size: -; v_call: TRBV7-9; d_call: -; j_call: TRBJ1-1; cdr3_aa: CAATGGAPVNTEAFF; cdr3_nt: TGTGCCGCCACGGGGGGCGCCCCCGTGAACACTGAAGCTTTCTTT